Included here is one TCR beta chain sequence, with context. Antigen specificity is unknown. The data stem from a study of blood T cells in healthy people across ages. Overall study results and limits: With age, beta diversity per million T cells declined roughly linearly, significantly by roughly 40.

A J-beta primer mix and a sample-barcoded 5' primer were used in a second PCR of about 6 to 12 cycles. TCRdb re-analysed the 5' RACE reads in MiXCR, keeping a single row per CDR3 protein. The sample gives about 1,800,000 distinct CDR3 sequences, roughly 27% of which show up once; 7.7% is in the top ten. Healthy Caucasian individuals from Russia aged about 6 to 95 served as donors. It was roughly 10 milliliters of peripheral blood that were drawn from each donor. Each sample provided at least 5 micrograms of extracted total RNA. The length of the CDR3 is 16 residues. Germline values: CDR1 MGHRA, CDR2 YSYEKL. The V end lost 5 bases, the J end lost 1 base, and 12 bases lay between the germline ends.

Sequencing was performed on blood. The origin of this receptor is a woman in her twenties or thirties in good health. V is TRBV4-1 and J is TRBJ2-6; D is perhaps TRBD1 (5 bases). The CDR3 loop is CASSSTPGSGANVLTF. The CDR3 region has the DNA TGCGCCAGCAGCTCAACCCCAGGGTCTGGGGCCAACGTCCTGACTTTC.